The present entry profiles one T cell receptor (beta chain) with its context. These data come from a study of cytomegalovirus exposure and HLA in healthy donors. Primers: 60 Vbeta forward and 13 Jbeta reverse. Method: immunoSEQ multiplex PCR; TCRdb's copy keeps in-frame clones and lacks some. The profile shows 120,000 to 150,000 clones, about 77% of them singletons. V lost 2 bases, J lost 4 bases, and 7 bases lay in between. The CDR3 consists of 13 residues. Looked up from germline, CDR1 is SGHTA and CDR2 is FQGTGA. V usage is TRBV7-3 and J usage is TRBJ2-3; D is unclear. The sample was PBMCs. The receptor was derived from a female donor in good health and CMV-seronegative. CDR3 DNA: TGTGCCAGCAGCTTAGAGATCCCAGATACGCAGTATTTT. This gives the protein CASSLEIPDTQYF.